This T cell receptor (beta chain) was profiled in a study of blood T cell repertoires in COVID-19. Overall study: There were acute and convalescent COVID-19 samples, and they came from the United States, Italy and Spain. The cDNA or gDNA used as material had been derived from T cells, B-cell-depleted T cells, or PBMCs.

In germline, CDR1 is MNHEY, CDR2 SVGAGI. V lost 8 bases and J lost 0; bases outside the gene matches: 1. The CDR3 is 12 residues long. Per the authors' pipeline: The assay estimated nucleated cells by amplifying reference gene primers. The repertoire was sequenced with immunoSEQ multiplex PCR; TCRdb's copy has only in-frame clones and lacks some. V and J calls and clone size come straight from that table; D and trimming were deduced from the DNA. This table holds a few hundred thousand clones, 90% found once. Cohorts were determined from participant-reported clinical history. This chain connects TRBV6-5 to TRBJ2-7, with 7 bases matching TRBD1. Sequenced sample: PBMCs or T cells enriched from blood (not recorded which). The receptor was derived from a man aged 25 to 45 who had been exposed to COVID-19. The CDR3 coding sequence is TGTGCCAGCCAGGGGGACTCCTACGAGCAGTACTTC. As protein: CASQGDSYEQYF.